The 2 T cell receptor beta chains given below trace back to one sample, sequenced in a study of T cells in localized non-small cell lung cancer. Sequencing was performed with immunoSEQ multiplex PCR; in TCRdb, only in-frame clones are kept and a portion is missing. This sample has approximately 45,000 clones, with about 85% found just once. The input for sequencing was PBMCs, taken before any cancer treatment. The receptors originated from a man between 40 and 70 years old with stage II lung adenocarcinoma.

The chain employs TRBV18 and TRBJ2-7; perhaps TRBD1 as D (7 bases). Germline CDR1 reads KGHSH; CDR2 reads LQKENI. V lost 3 bases and J lost 3, with 12 bases in between. The CDR3 runs 14 residues. In DNA form, the CDR3 reads TGTGCCAGCTCACCTGGGACAGCGGGCTACGAGCAGTACTTC. Translating gives CASSPGTAGYEQYF.

This chain uses TRBV5-6 with TRBJ2-1; D possibly corresponds to TRBD1 (6 bases). The CDR3 is made up of 18 amino acids. Germline V gene lookup returns CDR1 SGHDT and CDR2 YYEEEE. V was clipped by 4 bases and J by 7 bases, with 27 bases between them. The CDR3 loop reads CASSKGQTRLQGWNEQFF. For the CDR3, the DNA is TGTGCCAGCAGCAAAGGACAGACGCGCCTCCAAGGTTGGAATGAGCAGTTCTTC.